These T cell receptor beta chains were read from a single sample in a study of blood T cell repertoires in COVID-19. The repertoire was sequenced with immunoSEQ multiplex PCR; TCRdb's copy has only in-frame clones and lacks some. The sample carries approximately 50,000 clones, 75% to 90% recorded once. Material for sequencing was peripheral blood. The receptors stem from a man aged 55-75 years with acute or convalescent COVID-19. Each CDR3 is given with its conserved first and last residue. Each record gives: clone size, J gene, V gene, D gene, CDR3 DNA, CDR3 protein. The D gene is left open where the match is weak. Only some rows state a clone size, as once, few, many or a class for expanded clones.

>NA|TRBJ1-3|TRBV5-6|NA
TGTGCCAGCAGCTTACAGGGATCTGGAAACACCATATATTTT
CASSLQGSGNTIYF
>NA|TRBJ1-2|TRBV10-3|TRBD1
TGTGCCATCAGCCCACAGGGGCCAAATACTCCGTATGGCTACACCTTC
CAISPQGPNTPYGYTF
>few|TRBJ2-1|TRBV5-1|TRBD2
TGCGCCAGCAGCTTGGCGCGGGAGGGGTCCTACAATGAGCAGTTCTTC
CASSLAREGSYNEQFF
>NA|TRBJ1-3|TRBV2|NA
TGTGCCAGCAGTGAAGAAACAGGGTGGGGAAACACCATATATTTT
CASSEETGWGNTIYF
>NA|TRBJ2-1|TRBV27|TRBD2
TGTGCCAGCAGTCCCCCTCAGCGGGACTACAATGAGCAGTTCTTC
CASSPPQRDYNEQFF
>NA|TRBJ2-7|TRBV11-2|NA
TGTGCCAGCAGCTTAATCGGACAGAGCTCCTACGAGCAGTACTTC
CASSLIGQSSYEQYF
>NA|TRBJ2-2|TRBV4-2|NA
TGTGCCAGCAGCCAAGTGAACAGGAGAGATGGGACCGGGGAGCTGTTTTTT
CASSQVNRRDGTGELFF
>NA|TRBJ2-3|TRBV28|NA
TGTGCCAGCAGTTCCCCCCCAGGGGTGGGGACAGATACGCAGTATTTT
CASSSPPGVGTDTQYF
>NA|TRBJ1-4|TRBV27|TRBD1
TGTGCCAGCAGTCTAACCACCGGGACAGGGAGTGAAAAACTGTTTTTT
CASSLTTGTGSEKLFF
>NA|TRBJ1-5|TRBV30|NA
TGTGCCTGGAGTGGGGGCAGGCTGAATCAGCCCCAGCATTTT
CAWSGGRLNQPQHF
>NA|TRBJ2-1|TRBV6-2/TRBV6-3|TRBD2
TGTGCCAGCAGTACCCAGGGTAGCGGGAGTAATGAGCAGTTCTTC
CASSTQGSGSNEQFF
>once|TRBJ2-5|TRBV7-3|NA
TGTGCCAGCAGCTTGCAGGTCCAAGAGACCCAGTACTTC
CASSLQVQETQYF
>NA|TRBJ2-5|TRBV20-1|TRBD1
TGCAGTGCTAGTCGCCTGACAGGGTTTGGGGAGACCCAGTACTTC
CSASRLTGFGETQYF
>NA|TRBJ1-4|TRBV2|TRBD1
TGTGCCAGCGGACAGGTGTTTAATGAAAAACTGTTTTTT
CASGQVFNEKLFF
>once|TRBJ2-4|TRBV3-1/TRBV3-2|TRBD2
TGTGCCAGCAGCCGGGACACTAGCGGGAGGATTGGCATTCAGTACTTC
CASSRDTSGRIGIQYF
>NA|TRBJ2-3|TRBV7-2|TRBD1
TGTGCCAGCAGCTTACAGGGGGCAGATACGCAGTATTTT
CASSLQGADTQYF
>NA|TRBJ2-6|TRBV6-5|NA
TGTGCCAGCAGGAGGGTAGCCGGGGCCAACGTCCTGACTTTC
CASRRVAGANVLTF
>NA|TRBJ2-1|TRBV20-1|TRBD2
TGCAGTGCTAGTGGCCCTAGCGGGAGGGCCTTCGGGGAGCAGTTCTTC
CSASGPSGRAFGEQFF
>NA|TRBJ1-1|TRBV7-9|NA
TGTGCCAGCAGCCCGATTCAGGGTAGAGGAGAGGCTTTCTTT
CASSPIQGRGEAFF
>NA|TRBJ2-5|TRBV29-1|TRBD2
TGCAGCGTTGAAGGACTAGCGGGAGAGACCCAGTACTTC
CSVEGLAGETQYF
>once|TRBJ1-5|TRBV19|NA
TGTGCCAGTAGTATTCAGAGTAGAGGGCCCCAGCATTTT
CASSIQSRGPQHF
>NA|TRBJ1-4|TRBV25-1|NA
TGTGCCAGCAGTGAATGGGAAGGGGATCATACTAATGAAAAACTGTTTTTT
CASSEWEGDHTNEKLFF
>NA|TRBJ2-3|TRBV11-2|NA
TGTGCCAGCAGCTTAGCGGGCACAGATACGCAGTATTTT
CASSLAGTDTQYF
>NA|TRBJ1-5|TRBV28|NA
TGTGCCAGCAGTTTATTCAGGGACAATCAGCCCCAGCATTTT
CASSLFRDNQPQHF
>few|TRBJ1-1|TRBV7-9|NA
TGTGCCAGCAGCTTAAGCCAGAACACTGAAGCTTTCTTT
CASSLSQNTEAFF
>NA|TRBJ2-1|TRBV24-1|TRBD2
TGTGCCACCAGTGATGGCGGGAGCAATGAGCAGTTCTTC
CATSDGGSNEQFF
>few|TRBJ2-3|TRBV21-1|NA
TGTGCCAGCAGCAAAGAACAGCGGGAGGGCCATTTCTCCACAGATACGCAGTATTTT
CASSKEQREGHFSTDTQYF
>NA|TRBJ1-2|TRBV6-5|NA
TGTGCCAGCAGTTACGGAAAGGGGGTCTATGGCTACACCTTC
CASSYGKGVYGYTF
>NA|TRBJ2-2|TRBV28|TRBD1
TGTGCCAGCAGTCCTCACAGGGGGAACACCGGGGAGCTGTTTTTT
CASSPHRGNTGELFF
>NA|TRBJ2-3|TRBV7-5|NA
NA
CVIVPFGQGAISTDTQYF
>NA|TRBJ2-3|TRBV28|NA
TGTGCCAGCAGTAAAGGGGTGACTAGCACAGATACGCAGTATTTT
CASSKGVTSTDTQYF
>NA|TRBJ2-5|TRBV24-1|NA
TGTGCCACCAGTTCAAGGGGCCAGCAAGAGACCCAGTACTTC
CATSSRGQQETQYF
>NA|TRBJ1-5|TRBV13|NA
TGTGCCAGCAGCTTAGGCCAGGGTTTCCCTCAGCCCCAGCATTTT
CASSLGQGFPQPQHF
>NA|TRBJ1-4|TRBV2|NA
TGTGCCAGCATTCAGGGCCCCACTAATGAAAAACTGTTTTTT
CASIQGPTNEKLFF
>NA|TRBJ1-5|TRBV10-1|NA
TGCGCCAGCAGTGCTACCGCGGATCAGCCCCAGCATTTT
CASSATADQPQHF
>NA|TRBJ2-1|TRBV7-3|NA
TGTGCCAGCAGCCTCCGGGGAGCGGGTTACAATGAGCAGTTCTTC
CASSLRGAGYNEQFF
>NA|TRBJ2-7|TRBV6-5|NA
TGTGCCAGCAGTCCCGTGGGACACCGCTACGAGCAGTACTTC
CASSPVGHRYEQYF
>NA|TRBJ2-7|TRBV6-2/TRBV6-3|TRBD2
TGTGCCAGCAGTCCCCGGGGGGAGCGGGATCAAGGCGAGCAGTACTTC
CASSPRGERDQGEQYF
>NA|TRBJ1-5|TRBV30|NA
TGTGCCTGGAGTGTAGGCAGCCCAGGGGTGAGTCGAGAGAGAGGTCAGCCCCAGCATTTT
CAWSVGSPGVSRERGQPQHF
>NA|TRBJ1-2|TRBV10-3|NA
TGTGCCATCCAAGGGGCAGCCGACTATGGCTACACCTTC
CAIQGAADYGYTF
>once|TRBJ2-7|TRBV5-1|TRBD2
TGCGCCAGCAGCTTGTGGCGGGAGCCCTACGAGCAGTACTTC
CASSLWREPYEQYF
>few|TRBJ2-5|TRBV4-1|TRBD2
TGCGCCAGCAGCCAAGAACTAGCGGGAGCCGAGACCCAGTACTTC
CASSQELAGAETQYF
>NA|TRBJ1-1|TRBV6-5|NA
TGTGCCAGCAGGGCTTTCCTGGCTACAGTTGAAGCTTTCTTT
CASRAFLATVEAFF
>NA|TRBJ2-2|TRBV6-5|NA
TGTGCCAGCAGGCTCTCCAGCACCGGGGAGCTGTTTTTT
CASRLSSTGELFF
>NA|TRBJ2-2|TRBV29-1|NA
TGCAGCGTTGGATTGTTGCGGGGTTCGAACACCGGGGAGCTGTTTTTT
CSVGLLRGSNTGELFF
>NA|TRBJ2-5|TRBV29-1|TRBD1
TGCAGCGTTGATGGGGGGACAGGGGCAGAGACCCAGTACTTC
CSVDGGTGAETQYF
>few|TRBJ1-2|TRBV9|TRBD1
TGTGCCAGCAGCAGACAGGGCTATGGCTACACCTTC
CASSRQGYGYTF
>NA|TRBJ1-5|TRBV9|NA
TGTGCCAGCAGCGATGGGGCCCCTAATCAGCCCCAGCATTTT
CASSDGAPNQPQHF
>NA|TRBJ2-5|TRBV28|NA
TGTGCCAGCAGGCCCTTCCGGGAAGAGACCCAGTACTTC
CASRPFREETQYF
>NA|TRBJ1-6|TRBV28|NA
TGTGCCAGCACCCCCCTAGAACAGGATAATTCACCCCTCCACTTT
CASTPLEQDNSPLHF
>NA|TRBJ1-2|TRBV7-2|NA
TGTGCCAGCAGCTTAAGGACAGAGTATGGCTACACCTTC
CASSLRTEYGYTF
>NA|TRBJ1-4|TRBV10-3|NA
TGTGCCACCACTCATGGTTCAACTAATGAAAAACTGTTTTTT
CATTHGSTNEKLFF
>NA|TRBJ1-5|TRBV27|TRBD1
TGTGCCAGCAGTTCGGCCCGGGACAGGGCGAATCAGCCCCAGCATTTT
CASSSARDRANQPQHF
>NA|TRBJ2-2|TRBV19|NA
TGTGCCAGTAGAAGGGGAAACACCGGGGAGCTGTTTTTT
CASRRGNTGELFF
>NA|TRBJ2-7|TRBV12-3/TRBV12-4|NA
TGTGCCAGCAGCCGGGACTTCACGGGCGAGCAGTACTTC
CASSRDFTGEQYF
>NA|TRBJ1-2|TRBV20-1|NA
TGCAGTGCTAGTACAGGCCGGGTGATTGGCTACACCTTC
CSASTGRVIGYTF